Sequencing of this TCR beta chain was carried out in a study of neoadjuvant anti-PD-1 for oral cavity cancer. This clone appeared once. Profiling relied on immunoSEQ multiplex PCR, and the TCRdb table lists in-frame clones only, not all of them. This table has 72,000 or so clones, about 83% appearing once. The V segment lost 6 bases and the J segment 12 bases; nucleotides outside the gene matches: 9. This CDR3 comprises 13 residues. CDR1 is SNHLY and CDR2 is FYNNEI in the germline V gene. The TCR comes from a person between 40 and 85 years old with oral cavity squamous cell carcinoma. The chain couples TRBV2 to TRBJ2-1, with 9 bases lining up with TRBD2. The input for sequencing was PBMCs, taken before nivolumab (anti-PD-1) treatment. In DNA form, the CDR3 reads TGTGCCAGCAGGGAGACTAGCGGCTTGGGGCAGTTCTTC. It yields the protein CASRETSGLGQFF. The full variable domain, in which reference TRBV2 and TRBJ2-1 provide the parts outside the CDR3, is EPEVTQTPSHQVTQMGQEVILRCVPISNHLYFYWYRQILGQKVEFLVSFYNNEISEKSEIFDDQFSVERPDGSNFTLKIRSTKLEDSAMYFCASRETSGLGQFFGPGTRLTVL.